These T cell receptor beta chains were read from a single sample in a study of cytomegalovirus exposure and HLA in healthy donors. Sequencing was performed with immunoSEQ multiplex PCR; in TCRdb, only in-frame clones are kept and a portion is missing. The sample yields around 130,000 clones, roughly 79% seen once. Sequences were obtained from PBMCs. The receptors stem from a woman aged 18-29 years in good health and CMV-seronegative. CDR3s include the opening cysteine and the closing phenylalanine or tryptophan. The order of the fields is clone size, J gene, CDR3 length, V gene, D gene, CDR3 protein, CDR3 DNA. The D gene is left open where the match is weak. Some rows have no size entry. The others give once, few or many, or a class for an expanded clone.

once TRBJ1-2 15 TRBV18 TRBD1 CASSPTGGVYGGYTF TGTGCCAGCTCACCAACAGGGGGCGTTTATGGTGGCTACACCTTC
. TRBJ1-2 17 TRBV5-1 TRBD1 CASSSLGTGDDYNGYTF TGCGCCAGCAGCTCCCTCGGGACAGGGGACGATTACAATGGCTACACCTTC
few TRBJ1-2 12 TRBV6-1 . CASSEQFYGYTF TGTGCCAGCAGTGAACAGTTCTATGGCTACACCTTC
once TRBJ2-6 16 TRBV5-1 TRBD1 CASSVQGAGGANVLTF TGCGCCAGCAGCGTGCAGGGGGCGGGAGGGGCCAACGTCCTGACTTTC
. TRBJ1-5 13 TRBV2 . CASRGDSNQPQHF TGTGCCAGCAGGGGAGATAGCAATCAGCCCCAGCATTTT
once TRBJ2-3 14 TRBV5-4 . CASSLVGLRGTQYF TGTGCCAGCAGCTTGGTCGGCCTTAGGGGTACGCAGTATTTT
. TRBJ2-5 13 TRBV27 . CASRSHSQETQYF TGTGCCAGCAGGAGCCATAGCCAAGAGACCCAGTACTTC
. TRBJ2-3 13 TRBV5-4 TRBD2 CASKAGGRRTQYF TGTGCCAGCAAAGCGGGAGGGAGGAGGACGCAGTATTTT
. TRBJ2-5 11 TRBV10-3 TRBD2 CASGGGETQYF TGTGCCTCCGGCGGGGGAGAGACCCAGTACTTC
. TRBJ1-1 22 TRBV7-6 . CASSLPQPYAEKITRMNTEAFF TGTGCCAGCAGCTTACCGCAACCGTACGCCGAGAAAATTACGAGGATGAACACTGAAGCTTTCTTT
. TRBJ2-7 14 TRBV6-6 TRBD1 CASSARDRPYEQYF TGTGCCAGCAGTGCCCGGGACAGGCCCTACGAGCAGTACTTC
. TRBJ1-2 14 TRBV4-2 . CASSQALGQQGYTF TGTGCCAGCAGCCAAGCCCTAGGACAGCAGGGCTACACCTTC
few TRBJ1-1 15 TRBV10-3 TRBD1 CAIRTDRELNTEAFF TGTGCCATCAGGACGGACAGGGAACTTAACACTGAAGCTTTCTTT
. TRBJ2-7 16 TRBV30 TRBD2 CAWSGPLAGGTYEQYF TGTGCCTGGAGTGGCCCACTAGCGGGAGGTACCTACGAGCAGTACTTC
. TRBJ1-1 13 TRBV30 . CAWTYWGGTEAFF TGTGCCTGGACCTACTGGGGGGGCACTGAAGCTTTCTTT
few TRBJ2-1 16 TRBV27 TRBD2 CASSPYLAGADNEQFF TGTGCCAGCAGCCCCTACCTAGCGGGAGCGGACAATGAGCAGTTCTTC
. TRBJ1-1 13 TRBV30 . CAWISPVTTEAFF TGTGCCTGGATTTCTCCGGTAACCACTGAAGCTTTCTTT
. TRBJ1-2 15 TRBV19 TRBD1 CASSTHRDSNYGYTF TGTGCCAGTAGCACCCACCGGGACAGTAACTATGGCTACACCTTC
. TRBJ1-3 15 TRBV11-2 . CASSRTGFSGNTIYF TGTGCCAGCAGCCGAACAGGTTTCTCTGGAAACACCATATATTTT
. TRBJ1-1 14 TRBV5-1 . CASSLAGMNTEAFF TGCGCCAGCAGCTTGGCGGGGATGAACACTGAAGCTTTCTTT
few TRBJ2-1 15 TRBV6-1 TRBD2 CASSELAGSYNEQFF TGTGCCAGCAGTGAACTAGCGGGCTCCTACAATGAGCAGTTCTTC
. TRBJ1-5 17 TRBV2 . CASSESEDRDSNQPQHF TGTGCCAGCAGTGAGTCTGAGGACAGAGATAGCAATCAGCCCCAGCATTTT
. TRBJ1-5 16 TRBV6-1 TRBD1 CASSEQGAGKGQPQHF TGTGCCAGCAGTGAGCAGGGGGCGGGGAAAGGTCAGCCCCAGCATTTT
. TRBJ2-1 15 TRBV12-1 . CASSYHSSPGGEQFF TGTGCCAGCAGCTACCATTCTTCTCCGGGGGGAGAGCAGTTCTTC
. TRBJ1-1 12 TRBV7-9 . CASLRNVAEAFF TGTGCCAGCCTAAGAAATGTTGCTGAAGCTTTCTTT
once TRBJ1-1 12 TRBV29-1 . CSVSRGPSEAFF TGCAGCGTCTCAAGGGGTCCGTCCGAAGCTTTCTTT
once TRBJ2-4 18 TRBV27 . CASSLFKGVRGGKNIQYF TGTGCCAGCAGTTTATTTAAAGGCGTCAGGGGCGGGAAAAACATTCAGTACTTC
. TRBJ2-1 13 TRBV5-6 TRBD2 CASSSAGRDEQFF TGTGCCAGCAGCAGTGCCGGGAGGGATGAGCAGTTCTTC